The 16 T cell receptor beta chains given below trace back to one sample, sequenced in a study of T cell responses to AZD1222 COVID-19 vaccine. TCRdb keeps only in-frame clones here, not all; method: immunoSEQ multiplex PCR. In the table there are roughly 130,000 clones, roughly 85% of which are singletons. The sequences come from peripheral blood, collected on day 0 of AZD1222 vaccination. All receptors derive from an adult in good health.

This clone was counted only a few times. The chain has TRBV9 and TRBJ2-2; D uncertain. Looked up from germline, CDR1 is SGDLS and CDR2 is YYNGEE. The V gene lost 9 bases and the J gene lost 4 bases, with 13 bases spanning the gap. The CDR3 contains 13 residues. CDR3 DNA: TGTGCCAAGGGTGGGCACCGCACCGGGGAGCTGTTTTTT. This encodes CAKGGHRTGELFF.

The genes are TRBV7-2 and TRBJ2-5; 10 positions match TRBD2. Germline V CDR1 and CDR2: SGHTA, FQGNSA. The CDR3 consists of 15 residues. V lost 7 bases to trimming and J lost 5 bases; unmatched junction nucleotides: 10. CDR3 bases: TGTGCCAGCAAACCTGTTCTAGCGGGAGTGGAGACCCAGTACTTC. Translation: CASKPVLAGVETQYF.

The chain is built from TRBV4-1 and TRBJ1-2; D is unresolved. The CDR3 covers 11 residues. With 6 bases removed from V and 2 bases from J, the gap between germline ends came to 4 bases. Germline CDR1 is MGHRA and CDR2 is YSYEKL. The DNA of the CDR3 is TGCGCCAGCAGACAGAACTATGGCTACACCTTC. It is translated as CASRQNYGYTF.

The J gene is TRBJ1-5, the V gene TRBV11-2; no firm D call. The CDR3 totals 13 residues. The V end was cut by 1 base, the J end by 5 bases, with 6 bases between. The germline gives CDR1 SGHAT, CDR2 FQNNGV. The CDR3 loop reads CASSLGVDQPQHF. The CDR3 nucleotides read TGTGCCAGCAGCTTAGGGGTAGATCAGCCCCAGCATTTT.

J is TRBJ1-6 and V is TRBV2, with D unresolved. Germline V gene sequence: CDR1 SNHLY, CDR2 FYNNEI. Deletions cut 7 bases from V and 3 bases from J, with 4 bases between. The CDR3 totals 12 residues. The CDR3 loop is CASNSYNSPLHF. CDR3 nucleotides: TGTGCCAGCAACAGCTATAATTCACCCCTCCACTTT.

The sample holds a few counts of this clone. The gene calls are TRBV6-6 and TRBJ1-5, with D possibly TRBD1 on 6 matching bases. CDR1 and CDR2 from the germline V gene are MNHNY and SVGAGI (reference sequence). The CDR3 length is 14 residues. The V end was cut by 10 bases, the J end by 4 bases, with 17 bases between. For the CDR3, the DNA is TGTGCCACACGTCTGGGACAACGAAATCAGCCCCAGCATTTT. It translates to CATRLGQRNQPQHF.

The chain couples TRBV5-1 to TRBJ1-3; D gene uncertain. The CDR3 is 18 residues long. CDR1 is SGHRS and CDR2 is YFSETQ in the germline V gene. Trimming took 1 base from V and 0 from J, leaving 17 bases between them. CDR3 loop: CASSLYAGTQSSGNTIYF. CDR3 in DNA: TGCGCCAGCAGCTTGTACGCAGGAACGCAAAGCTCTGGAAACACCATATATTTT.

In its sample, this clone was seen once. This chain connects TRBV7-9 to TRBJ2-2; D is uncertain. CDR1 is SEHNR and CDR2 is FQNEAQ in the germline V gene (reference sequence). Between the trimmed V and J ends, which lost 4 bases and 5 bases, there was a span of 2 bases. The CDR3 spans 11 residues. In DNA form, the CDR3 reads TGTGCCAGCAGCTATACCGGGGAGCTGTTTTTT. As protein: CASSYTGELFF.

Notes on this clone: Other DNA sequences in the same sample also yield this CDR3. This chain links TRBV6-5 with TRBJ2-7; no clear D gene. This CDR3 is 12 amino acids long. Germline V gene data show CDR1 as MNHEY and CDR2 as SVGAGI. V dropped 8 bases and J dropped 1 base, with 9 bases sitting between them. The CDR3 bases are TGTGCCAGCCTCAGTTCATCCTACGAGCAGTACTTC. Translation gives CASLSSSYEQYF.

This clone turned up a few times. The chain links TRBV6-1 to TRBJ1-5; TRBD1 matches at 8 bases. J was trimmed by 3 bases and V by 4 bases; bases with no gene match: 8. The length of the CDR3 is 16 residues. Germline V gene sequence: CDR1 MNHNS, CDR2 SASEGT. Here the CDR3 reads CASSVFGQGSNQPQHF. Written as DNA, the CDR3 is TGTGCCAGCAGTGTTTTCGGACAGGGCTCCAATCAGCCCCAGCATTTT.

This chain's CDR3 is CASSLGKFQPQHF. In DNA form, the CDR3 reads TGTGCCAGCAGCTTAGGGAAGTTTCAGCCCCAGCATTTT. The chain employs TRBV7-8 and TRBJ1-5, with D hard to call. CDR3 length: 13 amino acids. V lost 1 base to trimming and J lost 6 bases, with 7 bases between them. Germline V gene lookup returns CDR1 SGHVS and CDR2 FQNEAQ.

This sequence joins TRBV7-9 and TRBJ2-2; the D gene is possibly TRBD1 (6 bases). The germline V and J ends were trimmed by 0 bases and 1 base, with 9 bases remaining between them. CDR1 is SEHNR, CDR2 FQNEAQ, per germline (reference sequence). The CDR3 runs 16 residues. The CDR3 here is CASSLAGTRNTGELFF. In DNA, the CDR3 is TGTGCCAGCAGCTTAGCCGGGACAAGGAACACCGGGGAGCTGTTTTTT.

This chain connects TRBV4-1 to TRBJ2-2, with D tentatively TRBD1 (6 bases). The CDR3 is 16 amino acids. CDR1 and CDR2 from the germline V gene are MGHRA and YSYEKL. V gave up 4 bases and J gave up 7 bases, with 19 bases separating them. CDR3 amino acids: CASSRYPGHNNGELFF. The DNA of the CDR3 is TGCGCCAGCAGCCGATACCCGGGACATAATAACGGGGAGCTGTTTTTT.

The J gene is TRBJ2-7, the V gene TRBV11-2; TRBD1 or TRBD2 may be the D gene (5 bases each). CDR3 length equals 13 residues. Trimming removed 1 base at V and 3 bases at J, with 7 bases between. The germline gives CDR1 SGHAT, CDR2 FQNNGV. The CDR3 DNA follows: TGTGCCAGCAGCTTAGGGGACCACTACGAGCAGTACTTC. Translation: CASSLGDHYEQYF.

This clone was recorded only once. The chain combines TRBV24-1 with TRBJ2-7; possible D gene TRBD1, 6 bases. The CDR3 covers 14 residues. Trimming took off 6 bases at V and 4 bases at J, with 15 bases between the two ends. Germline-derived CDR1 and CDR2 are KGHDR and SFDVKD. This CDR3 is CATSPPEGVYEQYF. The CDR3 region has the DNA TGTGCCACCAGTCCGCCAGAGGGGGTATACGAGCAGTACTTC.

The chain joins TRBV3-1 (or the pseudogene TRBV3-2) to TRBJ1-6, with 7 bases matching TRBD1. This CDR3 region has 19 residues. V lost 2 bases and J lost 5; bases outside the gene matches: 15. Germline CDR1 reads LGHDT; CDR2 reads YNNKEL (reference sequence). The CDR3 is CASSQKMASGTADNSPLHF. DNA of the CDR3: TGTGCCAGCAGCCAAAAGATGGCCTCCGGGACAGCGGATAATTCACCCCTCCACTTT.